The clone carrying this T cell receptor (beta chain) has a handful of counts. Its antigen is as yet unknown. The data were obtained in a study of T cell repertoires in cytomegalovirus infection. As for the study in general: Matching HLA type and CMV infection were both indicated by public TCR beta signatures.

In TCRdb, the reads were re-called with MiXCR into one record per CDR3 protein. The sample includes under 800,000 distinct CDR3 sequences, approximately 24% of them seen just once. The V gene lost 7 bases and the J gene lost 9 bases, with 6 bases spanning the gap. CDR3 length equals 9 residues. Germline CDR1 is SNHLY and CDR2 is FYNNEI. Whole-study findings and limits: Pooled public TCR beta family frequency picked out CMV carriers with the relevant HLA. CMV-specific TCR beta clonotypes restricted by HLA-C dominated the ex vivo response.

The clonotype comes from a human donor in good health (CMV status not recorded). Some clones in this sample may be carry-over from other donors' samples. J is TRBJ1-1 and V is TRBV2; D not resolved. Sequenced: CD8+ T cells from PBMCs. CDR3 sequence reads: CASIGQAFF. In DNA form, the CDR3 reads TGTGCCAGCATCGGTCAAGCTTTCTTT. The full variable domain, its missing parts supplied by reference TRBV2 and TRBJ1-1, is EPEVTQTPSHQVTQMGQEVILRCVPISNHLYFYWYRQILGQKVEFLVSFYNNEISEKSEIFDDQFSVERPDGSNFTLKIRSTKLEDSAMYFCASIGQAFFGQGTRLTVV.